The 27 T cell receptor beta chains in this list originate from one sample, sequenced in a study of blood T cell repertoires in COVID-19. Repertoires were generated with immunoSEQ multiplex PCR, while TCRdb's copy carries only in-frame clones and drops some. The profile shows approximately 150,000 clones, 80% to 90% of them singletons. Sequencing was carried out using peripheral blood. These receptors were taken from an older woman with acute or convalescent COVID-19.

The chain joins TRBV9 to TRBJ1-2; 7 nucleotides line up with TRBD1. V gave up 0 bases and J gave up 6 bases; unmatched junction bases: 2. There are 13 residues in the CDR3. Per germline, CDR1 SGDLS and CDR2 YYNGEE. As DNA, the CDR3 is TGTGCCAGCAGCGTAGAACAGGGGAATGGCTACACCTTC. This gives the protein CASSVEQGNGYTF.

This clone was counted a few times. The CDR3 DNA follows: TGTGCCAGCAGCAACACAGGGCCCTACGAGCAGTACTTC. It yields the protein CASSNTGPYEQYF. This chain uses TRBV6-2 or TRBV6-3 with TRBJ2-7; D perhaps matches TRBD1 (6 bases). Germline loops: CDR1 MNHEY, CDR2 SVGEGT. V lost 6 bases and J lost 2, with 11 bases in between. This CDR3 spans 13 amino acids.

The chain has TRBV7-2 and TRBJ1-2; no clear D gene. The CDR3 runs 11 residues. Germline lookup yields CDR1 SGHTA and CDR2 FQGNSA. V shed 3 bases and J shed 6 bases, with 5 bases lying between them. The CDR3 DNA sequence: TGTGCCAGCAGCTTTTTCGATGGCTACACCTTC. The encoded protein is CASSFFDGYTF.

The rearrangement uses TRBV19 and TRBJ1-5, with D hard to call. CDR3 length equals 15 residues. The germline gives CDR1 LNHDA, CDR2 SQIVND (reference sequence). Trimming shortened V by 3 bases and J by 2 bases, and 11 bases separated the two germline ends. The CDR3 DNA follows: TGTGCCAGTAGTATCGGGAAGGCGGGCAATCAGCCCCAGCATTTT. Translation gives CASSIGKAGNQPQHF.

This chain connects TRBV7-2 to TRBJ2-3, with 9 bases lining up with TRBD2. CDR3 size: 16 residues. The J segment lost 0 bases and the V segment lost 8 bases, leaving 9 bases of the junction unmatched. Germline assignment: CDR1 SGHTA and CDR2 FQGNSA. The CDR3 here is CASSYRAGGSTDTQYF. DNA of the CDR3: TGTGCCAGCTCTTACCGAGCGGGGGGTAGCACAGATACGCAGTATTTT.

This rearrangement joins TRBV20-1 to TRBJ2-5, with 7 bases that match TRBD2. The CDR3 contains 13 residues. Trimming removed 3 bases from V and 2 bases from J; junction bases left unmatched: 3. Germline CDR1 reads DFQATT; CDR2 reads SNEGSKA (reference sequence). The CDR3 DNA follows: TGCAGTGCTAGTGGGGGACTACAAGAGACCCAGTACTTC. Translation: CSASGGLQETQYF.

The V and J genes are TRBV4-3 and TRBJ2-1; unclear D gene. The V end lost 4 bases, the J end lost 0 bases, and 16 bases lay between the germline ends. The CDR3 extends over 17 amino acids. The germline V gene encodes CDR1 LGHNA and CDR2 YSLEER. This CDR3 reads CASSPERGESSYNEQFF. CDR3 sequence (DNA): TGCGCCAGCAGCCCCGAAAGAGGCGAGAGCTCCTACAATGAGCAGTTCTTC.

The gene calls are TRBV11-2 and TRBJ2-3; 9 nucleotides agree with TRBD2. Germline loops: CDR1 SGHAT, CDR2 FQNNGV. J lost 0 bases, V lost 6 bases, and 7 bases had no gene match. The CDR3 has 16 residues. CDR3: CASSKSGGYSTDTQYF. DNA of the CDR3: TGTGCCAGCAGTAAAAGCGGGGGGTATAGCACAGATACGCAGTATTTT.

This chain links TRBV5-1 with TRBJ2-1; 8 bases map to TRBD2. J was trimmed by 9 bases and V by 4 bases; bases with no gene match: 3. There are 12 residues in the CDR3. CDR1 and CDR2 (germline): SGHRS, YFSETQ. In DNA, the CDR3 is TGCGCCAGCAGCGTACTAGCGGCTGAGCAGTTCTTC. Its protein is CASSVLAAEQFF.

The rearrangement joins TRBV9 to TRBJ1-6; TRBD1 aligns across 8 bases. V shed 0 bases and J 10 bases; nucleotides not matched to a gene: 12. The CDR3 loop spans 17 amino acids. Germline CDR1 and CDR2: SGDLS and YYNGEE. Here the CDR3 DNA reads TGTGCCAGCAGCGTAGGGGGAGCCGGGACAGGAGGGTCACCCCTCCACTTT. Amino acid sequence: CASSVGGAGTGGSPLHF.

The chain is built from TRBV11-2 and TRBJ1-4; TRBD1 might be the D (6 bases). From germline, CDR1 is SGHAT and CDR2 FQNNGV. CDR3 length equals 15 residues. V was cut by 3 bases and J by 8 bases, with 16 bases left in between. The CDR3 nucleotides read TGTGCCAGCAGCTTTTTGCAGGGGTCGGTGGAAAAACTGTTTTTT. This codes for CASSFLQGSVEKLFF.

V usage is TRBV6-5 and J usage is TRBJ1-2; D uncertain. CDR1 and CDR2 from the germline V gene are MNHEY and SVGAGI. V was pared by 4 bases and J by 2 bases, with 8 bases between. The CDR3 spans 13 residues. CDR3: CASSSGSNYGYTF. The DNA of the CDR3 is TGTGCCAGCAGTTCGGGTTCCAACTATGGCTACACCTTC.

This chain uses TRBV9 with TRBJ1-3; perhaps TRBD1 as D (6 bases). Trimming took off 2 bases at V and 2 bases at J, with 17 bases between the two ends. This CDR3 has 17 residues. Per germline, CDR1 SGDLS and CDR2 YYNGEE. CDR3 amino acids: CASSVGSGVLAGNTIYF. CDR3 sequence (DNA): TGTGCCAGCAGCGTGGGGTCAGGGGTTTTGGCTGGAAACACCATATATTTT.

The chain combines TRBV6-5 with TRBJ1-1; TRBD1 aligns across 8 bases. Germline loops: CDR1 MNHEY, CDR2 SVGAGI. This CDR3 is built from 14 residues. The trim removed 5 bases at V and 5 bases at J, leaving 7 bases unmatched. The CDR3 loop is CASSPFGQGTEAFF. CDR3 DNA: TGTGCCAGCAGTCCCTTCGGACAGGGAACTGAAGCTTTCTTT.

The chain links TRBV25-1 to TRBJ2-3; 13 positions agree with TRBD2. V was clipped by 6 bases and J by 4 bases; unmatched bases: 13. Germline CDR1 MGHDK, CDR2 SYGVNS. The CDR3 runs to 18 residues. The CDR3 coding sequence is TGTGCCAGCAGCCCCAGGACTAGCGGGAGCAATGAGGCAGATACGCAGTATTTT. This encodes CASSPRTSGSNEADTQYF.

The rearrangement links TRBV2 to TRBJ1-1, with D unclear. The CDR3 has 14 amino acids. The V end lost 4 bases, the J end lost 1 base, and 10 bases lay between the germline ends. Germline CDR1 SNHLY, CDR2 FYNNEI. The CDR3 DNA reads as TGTGCCAGCAGTGTCCGTGGAGAGAACACTGAAGCTTTCTTT. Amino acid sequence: CASSVRGENTEAFF.

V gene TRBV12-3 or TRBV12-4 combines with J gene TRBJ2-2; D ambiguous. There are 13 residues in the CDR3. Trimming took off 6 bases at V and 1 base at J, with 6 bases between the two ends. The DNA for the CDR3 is TGTGCCAGCAGATACATGAACACCGGGGAGCTGTTTTTT. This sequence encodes CASRYMNTGELFF.

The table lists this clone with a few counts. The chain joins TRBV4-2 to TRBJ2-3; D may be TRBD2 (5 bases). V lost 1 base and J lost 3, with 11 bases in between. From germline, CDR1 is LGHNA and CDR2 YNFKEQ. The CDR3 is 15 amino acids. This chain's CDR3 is CASSQGEGWTDTQYF. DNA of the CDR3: TGTGCCAGCAGCCAAGGCGAGGGATGGACAGATACGCAGTATTTT.

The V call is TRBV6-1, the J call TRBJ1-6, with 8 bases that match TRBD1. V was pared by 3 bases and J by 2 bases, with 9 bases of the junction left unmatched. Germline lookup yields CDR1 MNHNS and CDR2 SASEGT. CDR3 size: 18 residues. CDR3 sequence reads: CASSDGRGRPAYNSPLHF. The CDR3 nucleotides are TGTGCCAGCAGTGACGGCAGGGGGCGGCCGGCCTATAATTCACCCCTCCACTTT.

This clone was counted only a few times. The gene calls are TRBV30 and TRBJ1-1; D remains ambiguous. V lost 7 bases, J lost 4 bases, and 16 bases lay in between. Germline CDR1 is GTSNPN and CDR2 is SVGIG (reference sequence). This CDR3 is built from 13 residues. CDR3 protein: CASSRGLGTEAFF. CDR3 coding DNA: TGTGCCTCCTCCCGGGGTTTGGGCACTGAAGCTTTCTTT.

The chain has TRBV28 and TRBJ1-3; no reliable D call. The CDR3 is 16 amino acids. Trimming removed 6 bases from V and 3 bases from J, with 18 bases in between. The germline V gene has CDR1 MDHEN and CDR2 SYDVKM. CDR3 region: CASSLSGTKVGNTIYF. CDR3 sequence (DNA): TGTGCCAGCAGCCTCTCTGGCACTAAGGTTGGAAACACCATATATTTT.

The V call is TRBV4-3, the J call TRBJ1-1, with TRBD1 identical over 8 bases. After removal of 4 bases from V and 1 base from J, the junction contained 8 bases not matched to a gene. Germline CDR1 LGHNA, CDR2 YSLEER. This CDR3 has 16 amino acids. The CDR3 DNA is TGCGCCAGCAGCCTTTACAGGACAGGGAAGAACACTGAAGCTTTCTTT. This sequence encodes CASSLYRTGKNTEAFF.

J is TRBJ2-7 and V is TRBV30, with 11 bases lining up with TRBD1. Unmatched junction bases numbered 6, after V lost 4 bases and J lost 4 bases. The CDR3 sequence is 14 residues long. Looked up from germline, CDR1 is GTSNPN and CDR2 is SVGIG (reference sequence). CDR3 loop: CAWIDRDRGYEQYF. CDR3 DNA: TGTGCCTGGATCGACCGGGACAGGGGGTACGAGCAGTACTTC.

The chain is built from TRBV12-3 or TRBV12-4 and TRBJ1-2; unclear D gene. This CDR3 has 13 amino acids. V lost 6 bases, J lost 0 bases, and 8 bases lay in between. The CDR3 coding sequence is TGTGCCAGCAGCCTACGGGCTAACTATGGCTACACCTTC. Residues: CASSLRANYGYTF.

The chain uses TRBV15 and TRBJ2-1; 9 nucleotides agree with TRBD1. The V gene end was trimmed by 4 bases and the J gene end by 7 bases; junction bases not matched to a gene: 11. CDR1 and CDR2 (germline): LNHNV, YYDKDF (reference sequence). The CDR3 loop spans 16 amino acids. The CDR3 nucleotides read TGTGCCACCAGCACCCGGGACAGGGTTTTCCGGAATGAGCAGTTCTTC. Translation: CATSTRDRVFRNEQFF.

CDR3 bases: TGTGCCAGCAGCCAAGATGCGGCTAGGGGGGGGTGGCGGTTCTTC. This gives the protein CASSQDAARGGWRFF. V is TRBV14 and J is TRBJ2-1; tentatively, D is TRBD2 (7 bases). There are 15 residues in the CDR3. Per germline, CDR1 SGHDN and CDR2 FVKESK. Trimming took off 0 bases at V and 15 bases at J, with 21 bases between the two ends.

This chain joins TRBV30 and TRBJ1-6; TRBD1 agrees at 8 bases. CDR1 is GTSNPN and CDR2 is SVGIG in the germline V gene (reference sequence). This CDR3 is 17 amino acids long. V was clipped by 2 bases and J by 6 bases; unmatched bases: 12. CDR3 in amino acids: CAWSIRGTGRFNSPLHF. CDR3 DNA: TGTGCCTGGAGTATAAGGGGGACAGGCCGTTTTAATTCACCCCTCCACTTT.